This record covers a single TCR beta chain. Followed over time, Seattle patients had been enrolled while infection was active. This specimen belongs to a study of blood T cell repertoires in COVID-19. Using immunoSEQ multiplex PCR, the repertoire was profiled, and TCRdb retains in-frame clones only, with some absent. The table lists around 310,000 clones, 90% of them singletons. Deletions cut 0 bases from V and 0 bases from J, with 18 bases between. Per the germline V gene, CDR1 is SGHRS and CDR2 is YFSETQ. The CDR3 extends over 18 amino acids. The sequenced material came from peripheral blood. The TCR was taken from a middle-aged woman with COVID-19, enrolled during active disease. The chain employs TRBV5-1 and TRBJ1-2; a weak D match, TRBD1 (6 bases). The CDR3 sequence is CASSLALLGQSSNYGYTF. DNA of the CDR3: TGCGCCAGCAGCTTGGCCCTACTAGGACAGTCTTCTAACTATGGCTACACCTTC. The full variable domain, rest sourced from reference TRBV5-1 and TRBJ1-2, is KAGVTQTPRYLIKTRGQQVTLSCSPISGHRSVSWYQQTPGQGLQFLFEYFSETQRNKGNFPGRFSGRQFSNSRSEMNVSTLELGDSALYLCASSLALLGQSSNYGYTFGSGTRLTVV.